Listed here are 32 T cell receptor beta chains from one sample, sequenced in a study of blood T cells in healthy people across ages. Sample-barcoded 5' priming and a J-beta primer mix drove a second PCR of 7 to 11 cycles. In TCRdb, the 5' RACE reads were re-called with MiXCR into one record per CDR3 protein. Of more than 900,000 distinct CDR3 sequences in the sample, less than 25% were seen once. These sequences were also reported in another study, on T cells of mothers and their children.

The specimen was blood. Every receptor here comes from a girl aged 2-9 years in good health.

This chain connects TRBV19 to TRBJ1-3; TRBD1 aligns across 9 bases. Losses at the gene ends were 3 bases for V and 4 bases for J; bases not matched to a gene: 10. In germline, CDR1 is LNHDA, CDR2 SQIVND (reference sequence). This CDR3 has 17 amino acids. The CDR3 DNA is TGTGCCAGTAGTATCGCGGGACAGGGAGAACCCGGAAACACCATATATTTT. It is translated as CASSIAGQGEPGNTIYF.

This chain joins TRBV7-2 and TRBJ2-5; 8 bases match TRBD1. Germline V gene lookup returns CDR1 SGHTA and CDR2 FQGNSA. The CDR3 loop spans 15 amino acids. With V trimmed by 1 base and J by 4 bases, 5 bases remained unmatched. The CDR3 here is CASSLVLTGAETQYF. In DNA, the CDR3 is TGTGCCAGCAGCTTAGTTTTGACAGGGGCAGAGACCCAGTACTTC.

This clonotype appeared once. The gene calls are TRBV20-1 and TRBJ2-4; 7 nucleotides match TRBD2. There are 18 residues in the CDR3. Germline V lookup: CDR1 DFQATT, CDR2 SNEGSKA (reference sequence). V shed 0 bases and J 1 base; nucleotides not matched to a gene: 12. CDR3 DNA sequence: TGCAGTGCTAGAGATCCACGCAGCGGGGAACCTGCCAAAAACATTCAGTACTTC. It is translated as CSARDPRSGEPAKNIQYF.

CDR3 sequence reads: CASRNQFGYPGELFF. The CDR3 nucleotides read TGTGCCAGCAGGAATCAATTTGGTTACCCCGGGGAGCTGTTTTTT. The V call is TRBV11-2, the J call TRBJ2-2; unclear D gene. The CDR3 consists of 15 residues. Germline V CDR1 and CDR2: SGHAT, FQNNGV. With 6 bases removed from V and 6 bases from J, the gap between germline ends came to 17 bases.

This clonotype was found a few times. Its ends do not fully match the called genes, so a read error is possible. V gene TRBV7-9 combines with J gene TRBJ2-5; 7 bases match TRBD1. Germline V gene lookup returns CDR1 SEHNR and CDR2 FQNEAQ (reference sequence). The CDR3 is 13 residues long. For the CDR3, the DNA is TGTGCCAGCAGCTTAGGTCCATGGGACAGCAAAGAGTTC. As protein: CASSLGPWDSKEF. The complete variable domain, with remaining parts taken from reference TRBV7-9 and TRBJ2-5, reads DTGVSQNPRHKITKRGQNVTFRCDPISEHNRLYWYRQTLGQGPEFLTYFQNEAQLEKSRLLSDRFSAERPKGSFSTLEIQRTEQGDSAMYLCASSLGPWDSKEFGPGTRLLVL.

The V gene is TRBV6-2 or TRBV6-3, the J gene TRBJ2-3; 14 nucleotides align to TRBD2. The CDR3 length is 17 residues. V was pared by 6 bases and J by 3 bases, with 8 bases of the junction left unmatched. From germline, CDR1 is MNHEY and CDR2 SVGEGT. The CDR3 coding sequence is TGTGCCAGCAGCAACCCCGGGACTAGCGGGGGAACAGATACGCAGTATTTT. The encoded protein is CASSNPGTSGGTDTQYF.

The chain joins TRBV29-1 to TRBJ2-5; 10 bases line up with TRBD2. The J call is uncertain, as TRBJ2-1 better fits the DNA end. This CDR3 spans 13 amino acids. CDR1 and CDR2 from the germline V gene are SQVTM and ANQGSEA. CDR3 nucleotide sequence: TGCAGCGAAGGGACTAGCGTATACAATGAGCAGTTCTTC. It translates to CSEGTSVYNEQFF.

To note about this clonotype: A junction end diverges from the germline sequence, so it may reflect a read error. The chain has TRBV13 and TRBJ2-3; D call uncertain. The CDR3 has 12 residues. The germline gives CDR1 PRHDT, CDR2 FYEKMQ (reference sequence). The CDR3 region is CASCLEIDTQYF. CDR3 in DNA: TGTGCCAGCTGCTTAGAGATAGATACGCAGTATTTT.

This rearrangement joins TRBV29-1 to TRBJ2-5; TRBD2 is a possible D gene (6 bases). The J call may not be correct, given that the DNA end is closer to TRBJ2-1. Germline CDR1 reads SQVTM; CDR2 reads ANQGSEA. This CDR3 region has 18 residues. The CDR3 here is CSVEDLQLAPQPGDEQFF. The CDR3 DNA follows: TGCAGCGTTGAAGATCTCCAACTAGCTCCCCAACCGGGGGATGAGCAGTTCTTC.

This sequence joins TRBV11-1 and TRBJ2-2; 8 nucleotides match TRBD1. V trimming: 5 bases; J trimming: 6 bases; junction bases outside the gene matches: 14. Germline V CDR1 and CDR2: SGHAT, FQDESV (reference sequence). CDR3 size: 17 residues. The CDR3 spells CASSASSSRGLAGELFF. In DNA form, the CDR3 reads TGTGCCAGCAGCGCCTCGTCATCCAGGGGGCTGGCCGGGGAGCTGTTTTTT.

V is TRBV9 and J is TRBJ1-5, with D possibly TRBD1 on 6 matching bases. From germline, CDR1 is SGDLS and CDR2 YYNGEE. This CDR3 comprises 14 residues. V lost 3 bases and J lost 5, with 12 bases in between. CDR3 sequence: CASSGGQADQPQHF. The DNA for the CDR3 is TGTGCCAGCAGCGGGGGACAAGCGGATCAGCCCCAGCATTTT. The whole variable domain, filled in from reference TRBV9 and TRBJ1-5, reads DSGVTQTPKHLITATGQRVTLRCSPRSGDLSVYWYQQSLDQGLQFLIQYYNGEERAKGNILERFSAQQFPDLHSELNLSSLELGDSALYFCASSGGQADQPQHFGDGTRLSIL.

The J gene is TRBJ1-5, the V gene TRBV6-2 or TRBV6-3; D is uncertain. CDR3 length: 15 residues. CDR1 is MNHEY and CDR2 is SVGEGT in the germline V gene. Deletions cut 3 bases from V and 7 bases from J, with 16 bases between. In nucleotides, the CDR3 is TGTGCCAGCAGTTATACGGGCCTGGTGGGACAGCCCCAGCATTTT. Protein sequence: CASSYTGLVGQPQHF.

In this sample, this clonotype turned up a few times. V usage is TRBV15 and J usage is TRBJ2-7; D is perhaps TRBD2 (6 bases). Germline V lookup: CDR1 LNHNV, CDR2 YYDKDF (reference sequence). This CDR3 is 17 amino acids long. Trimming shortened V by 3 bases and J by 0 bases, and 18 bases separated the two germline ends. The CDR3 here is CATSRGGWDLGSYEQYF. CDR3 nucleotides: TGTGCCACCAGCAGGGGAGGATGGGACCTCGGCTCCTACGAGCAGTACTTC. Full variable domain (missing parts from reference TRBV15 and TRBJ2-7): DAMVIQNPRYQVTQFGKPVTLSCSQTLNHNVMYWYQQKSSQAPKLLFHYYDKDFNNEADTPDNFQSRRPNTSFCFLDIRSPGLGDTAMYLCATSRGGWDLGSYEQYFGPGTRLTVT.

This chain links TRBV21-1 with TRBJ2-5; the D call of TRBD1 is as the table states it, not checked on the DNA. The end of the DNA is better explained by TRBJ2-7, so the J call may be wrong. TRBV21-1 is a recognized pseudogene. This CDR3 spans 15 amino acids. In DNA, the CDR3 is TGTGCCAGCAGCAAAAAAGGACAGTCACCCTACGAGCAGTACTTC. Its protein product is CASSKKGQSPYEQYF.

V is TRBV7-6 and J is TRBJ2-5, with TRBD2 as a possible D gene (6 bases). The CDR3 runs 14 residues. The V gene's germline CDR1 is SGHVS and CDR2 FNYEAQ. Trimming stripped 5 bases from V and 7 bases from J, with 17 bases between. DNA for the CDR3: TGTGCCAGCAGCCTGGGACTGGGAGGCGGGACCCAGTACTTC. It yields the protein CASSLGLGGGTQYF. Combining the CDR3 with reference TRBV7-6 and TRBJ2-5 gives the whole variable domain GAGVSQSPRYKVTKRGQDVALRCDPISGHVSLYWYRQALGQGPEFLTYFNYEAQQDKSGLPNDRFSAERPEGSISTLTIQRTEQRDSAMYRCASSLGLGGGTQYFGPGTRLLVL.

A few counts support this clonotype. The rearrangement uses TRBV12-3 or TRBV12-4 and TRBJ2-5; 7 bases match TRBD2. The better agreement between TRBJ2-7 and the DNA end casts doubt on the J call. This CDR3 region has 14 residues. The CDR3 here is CASSLISGVDEQYF. DNA of the CDR3: TGTGCCAGCAGTTTAATCAGCGGGGTAGACGAGCAGTACTTC.

In its sample, this clonotype was seen a few times. The rearrangement links TRBV29-1 to TRBJ2-1; no reliable D call. The J call may be mistaken, given a closer DNA end match to TRBJ2-7. The CDR3 sequence is 12 residues long. Germline-derived CDR1 and CDR2 are SQVTM and ANQGSEA. In nucleotides, the CDR3 is TGCAGCGTATCGTACAACAACTACGAGCAGTACTTC. Its translation: CSVSYNNYEQYF.

In its sample, this clonotype was seen once. The chain combines TRBV3-1 with TRBJ2-1; D is unresolved. The J call may be wrong; the DNA end is better matched by TRBJ2-7. Germline assignment: CDR1 LGHDT and CDR2 YNNKEL (reference sequence). This CDR3 has 15 amino acids. CDR3 DNA sequence: TGTGCCAGCAGCCAAGAGGCTAGAGCAACCTACGAGCAGTACTTC. It specifies CASSQEARATYEQYF.

This chain uses TRBV29-1 with TRBJ2-2; 9 bases agree with TRBD1. The length of the CDR3 is 12 residues. Losses at the gene ends were 6 bases for V and 6 bases for J; bases not matched to a gene: 2. Germline assignment: CDR1 SQVTM and CDR2 ANQGSEA. The CDR3 DNA reads TGCAGCGTGACAGGGGGGGCCGGGGAGCTGTTTTTT. It translates to CSVTGGAGELFF.

The rearrangement joins TRBV4-1 to TRBJ2-1; the match to TRBD1 covers 7 bases. Germline V gives CDR1 MGHRA, CDR2 YSYEKL. The junction had 2 bases not matched to a gene; V was cut back by 1 base and J by 5 bases. This CDR3 region has 14 residues. CDR3 DNA: TGCGCCAGCAGCCAAGTTGGGACAGACAATGAGCAGTTCTTC. Translating it yields CASSQVGTDNEQFF.

This clonotype was seen a handful of times. The chain combines TRBV7-6 with TRBJ2-5, with D unclear. Germline assignment: CDR1 SGHVS and CDR2 FNYEAQ. This CDR3 spans 14 amino acids. Between the trimmed V and J ends, which lost 1 base and 2 bases, there was a span of 8 bases. The CDR3 is CASSLGWPQETQYF. The CDR3 DNA sequence: TGTGCCAGCAGCTTAGGCTGGCCTCAAGAGACCCAGTACTTC.

The chain carries TRBV7-9 and TRBJ2-1; D might be TRBD1 or TRBD2, each matching 5 bases. This CDR3 contains 15 residues. Trimming removed 4 bases at V and 8 bases at J, with 18 bases between. The germline V gene encodes CDR1 SEHNR and CDR2 FQNEAQ (reference sequence). CDR3 residues: CASSSPSTVGDEQFF. For the CDR3, the DNA is TGTGCCAGCAGCTCCCCTTCCACGGTGGGGGATGAGCAGTTCTTC.

For this clonotype: Relative to the germline gene, one junction end is altered; a read error may explain this. CDR3 sequence reads: CASSLGLGGADTQYF. The CDR3 DNA is TGTGCCAGCAGTTTAGGCCTTGGGGGGGCGGATACGCAGTATTTT. The chain joins TRBV7-2 to TRBJ2-3; D might be TRBD2 (7 bases). The CDR3 is 15 amino acids. Germline CDR1 is SGHTA and CDR2 is FQGNSA.

The gene calls are TRBV24-1 and TRBJ2-5, with 7 bases that match TRBD1. The length of the CDR3 is 15 residues. The V gene's germline CDR1 is KGHDR and CDR2 SFDVKD. J was trimmed by 3 bases and V by 7 bases; bases with no gene match: 10. Written as DNA, the CDR3 is TGTGCCACCAGCGACACCGGGACAGCTAAAGAGACCCAGTACTTC. Protein sequence: CATSDTGTAKETQYF.

This chain connects TRBV5-1 to TRBJ2-7; 7 nucleotides line up with TRBD1. The germline CDR1 and CDR2 sequences are SGHRS and YFSETQ. Trimming took 2 bases from V and 5 from J; bases not matched to a gene: 7. CDR3 length: 14 residues. The CDR3 here is CASSFNRGWDEQYF. CDR3 coding DNA: TGCGCCAGCAGCTTCAACAGGGGATGGGACGAGCAGTACTTC.

As to this clonotype: One end of the junction fails to match germline, which may point to a read error. The chain is built from TRBV7-3 and TRBJ2-5; 7 nucleotides align to TRBD1. The length of the CDR3 is 17 residues. Per the germline V gene, CDR1 is SGHTA and CDR2 is FQGTGA. The CDR3 region has the DNA TGTGCCAGCAGCTCCCATACGACAGGGTGGACGAACAATGAGCAGCTCTTC. Amino acid sequence: CASSSHTTGWTNNEQLF.

This clonotype was found many times. The chain couples TRBV12-3 or TRBV12-4 to TRBJ2-7; D uncertain. The CDR3 is made up of 11 amino acids. Trimming cost V 7 bases and J 7 bases, with 11 bases left between them. The CDR3 DNA reads as TGTGCCAGCACCCTGGGTGGAGAGCAGTACTTC. It yields the protein CASTLGGEQYF.

This clonotype appeared a few times. The chain joins TRBV20-1 to TRBJ2-3, with TRBD2 identical over 9 bases. Germline V lookup: CDR1 DFQATT, CDR2 SNEGSKA (reference sequence). The CDR3 contains 17 residues. V gave up 5 bases and J gave up 0 bases; unmatched junction bases: 12. Written as DNA, the CDR3 is TGCAGTGCTTCATCGTCACTTAGCGGGGGAAGCACAGATACGCAGTATTTT. It is translated as CSASSSLSGGSTDTQYF.

The rearrangement uses TRBV5-1 and TRBJ1-2, with 7 bases lining up with TRBD1. Germline CDR1 reads SGHRS; CDR2 reads YFSETQ. V was pared by 4 bases and J by 4 bases, with 7 bases of the junction left unmatched. The CDR3 runs to 14 residues. For the CDR3, the DNA is TGCGCCAGCAGCGGGTGGGACAGATCCTATGGCTACACCTTC. Protein: CASSGWDRSYGYTF.

This clonotype was detected only a few times. This chain joins TRBV20-1 and TRBJ1-1; 7 bases fit TRBD1. The V gene end was trimmed by 7 bases and the J gene end by 1 base; junction bases not matched to a gene: 12. Germline assignment: CDR1 DFQATT and CDR2 SNEGSKA (reference sequence). The CDR3 spans 15 residues. CDR3 DNA: TGCAGTGTCGACCTCCTCGGGACAGAGAACACTGAAGCTTTCTTT. Residues: CSVDLLGTENTEAFF.

This clonotype was seen more than once but under ten times. One end of the junction is discordant with germline, which a read error may explain. V and J are TRBV12-3 or TRBV12-4 and TRBJ1-1; possible D gene TRBD1, 5 bases. The CDR3 totals 14 residues. CDR3 in amino acids: CASSATGWGTEAFF. The CDR3 bases are TGCGCCAGCAGTGCCACAGGATGGGGCACTGAAGCTTTCTTT.

This clonotype has just a few counts. The chain is built from TRBV28 and TRBJ2-1, with a weak D call TRBD2 (5 bases). Trimming removed 7 bases from V and 6 bases from J, with 19 bases in between. The CDR3 runs 15 residues. Per germline, CDR1 MDHEN and CDR2 SYDVKM. The CDR3, as DNA: TGTGCCAGCACTACCCTTGCGGGTATTAGCAATGAGCAGTTCTTC. It yields the protein CASTTLAGISNEQFF.